This TCR beta chain was obtained from a study of T cell responses to AZD1222 COVID-19 vaccine. Study-wide results and caveats: Spike-wide coverage was observed for vaccine-associated CD4 TCRs, with dominant responses at 160-218 and 743-854.

Some clones are missing from TCRdb's copy, which holds only in-frame ones; the method was immunoSEQ multiplex PCR. The sample has about 60,000 clones, 85% to 95% seen once. V was cut by 5 bases and J by 5 bases, with 9 bases left in between. This CDR3 spans 12 amino acids. From germline, CDR1 is MNHEY and CDR2 SMNVEV (reference sequence). This clone turned up a few times. Antigen: not known. Here the sequenced sample was peripheral blood, taken 28 days after the second dose of the MenACWY control vaccine. The chain joins TRBV27 to TRBJ1-2; perhaps TRBD1 as D (6 bases). The receptor was isolated from an adult who received the MenACWY meningococcal vaccine as a control. The CDR3 reads CASSLQGYGYTF. The CDR3 DNA reads as TGTGCCAGCAGTCTGCAGGGGTATGGCTACACCTTC.